Listed here is a single TCR beta chain. This sample was included in a study of blood T cell repertoires in COVID-19. Study as a whole: Samples representing acute and convalescent COVID-19 were sourced from the United States, Italy and Spain. Sources were T cells, B-cell-depleted T cells, or PBMCs; the material itself was cDNA or gDNA.

Here immunoSEQ multiplex PCR was the method, and the copy in TCRdb shows in-frame clones only, minus some. Here the sample spans roughly 360,000 clones, around 84% being singletons. Trimming pared 0 bases from V and 1 base from J, leaving 18 bases between. This CDR3 region has 18 residues. Germline CDR1 is SEHNR and CDR2 is FQNEAQ (reference sequence). V and J are TRBV7-9 and TRBJ1-1; TRBD1 is a possible D gene (6 bases). This sequence was found in a human donor with acute or convalescent COVID-19. The donor label of this sample is uncertain. Sequences were obtained from peripheral blood. The CDR3 loop is CASSLAGFKAGANTEAFF. The CDR3 bases are TGTGCCAGCAGCTTAGCGGGCTTCAAGGCAGGGGCGAACACTGAAGCTTTCTTT.